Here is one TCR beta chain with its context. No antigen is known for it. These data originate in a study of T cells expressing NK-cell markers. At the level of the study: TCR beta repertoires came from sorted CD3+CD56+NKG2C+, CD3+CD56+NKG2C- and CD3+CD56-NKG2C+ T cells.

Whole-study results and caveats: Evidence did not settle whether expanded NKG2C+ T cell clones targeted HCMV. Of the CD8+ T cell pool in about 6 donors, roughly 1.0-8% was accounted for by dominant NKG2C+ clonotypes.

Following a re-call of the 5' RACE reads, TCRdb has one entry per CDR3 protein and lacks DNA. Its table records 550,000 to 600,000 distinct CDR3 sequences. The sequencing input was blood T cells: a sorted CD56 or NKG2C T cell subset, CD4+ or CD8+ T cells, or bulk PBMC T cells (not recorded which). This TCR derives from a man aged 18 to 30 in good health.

This CDR3 is CASSEPSGRGANVLTF. The V and J genes are TRBV10-2 and TRBJ2-6; TCRdb names TRBD1, which stays unverified in the absence of DNA. The CDR3 runs to 16 residues. Germline loops: CDR1 WSHSY, CDR2 SAAADI.